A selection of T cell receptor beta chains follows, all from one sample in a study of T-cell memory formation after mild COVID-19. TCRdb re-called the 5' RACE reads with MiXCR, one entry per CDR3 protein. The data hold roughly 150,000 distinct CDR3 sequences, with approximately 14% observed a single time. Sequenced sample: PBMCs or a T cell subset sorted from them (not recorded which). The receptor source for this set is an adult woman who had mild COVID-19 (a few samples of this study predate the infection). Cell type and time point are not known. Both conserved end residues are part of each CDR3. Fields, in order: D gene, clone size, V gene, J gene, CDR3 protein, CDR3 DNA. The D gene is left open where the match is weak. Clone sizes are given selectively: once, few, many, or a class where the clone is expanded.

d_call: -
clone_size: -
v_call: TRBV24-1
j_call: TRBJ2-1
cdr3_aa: CATSDLRIYNEQFF
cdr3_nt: TGTGCCACCAGTGATTTGCGGATATACAATGAGCAGTTCTTC

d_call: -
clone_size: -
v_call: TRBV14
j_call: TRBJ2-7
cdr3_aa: CASSHNYEQYF
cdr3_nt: TGTGCCAGCAGCCACAATTACGAGCAGTACTTC

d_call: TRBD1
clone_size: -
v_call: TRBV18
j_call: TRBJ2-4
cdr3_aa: CASSPDRTNIQYF
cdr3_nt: TGTGCCAGCTCACCGGACAGGACAAACATTCAGTACTTC

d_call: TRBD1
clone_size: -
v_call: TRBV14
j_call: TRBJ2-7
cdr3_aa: CASSPTGWGEQYF
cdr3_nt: TGTGCCAGCAGCCCGACAGGGTGGGGCGAGCAGTACTTC

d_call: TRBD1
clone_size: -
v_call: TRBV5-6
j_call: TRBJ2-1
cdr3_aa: CASSATGVIYNEQFF
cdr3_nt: TGTGCCAGCAGCGCCACAGGGGTCATATACAATGAGCAGTTCTTC

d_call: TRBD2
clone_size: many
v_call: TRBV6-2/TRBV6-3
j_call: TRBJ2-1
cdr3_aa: CASRGGLAASSYNEQFF
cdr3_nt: TGTGCCAGCAGGGGGGGACTAGCGGCAAGCTCCTACAATGAGCAGTTCTTC

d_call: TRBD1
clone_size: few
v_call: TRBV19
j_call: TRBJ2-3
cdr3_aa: CATNRGSTDTQYF
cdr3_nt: TGTGCCACCAACAGGGGGTCGACAGATACGCAGTATTTT

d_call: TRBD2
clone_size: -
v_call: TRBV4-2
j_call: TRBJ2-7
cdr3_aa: CASSQDEAGLAGPYEQYF
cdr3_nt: TGTGCCAGCAGCCAAGATGAGGCGGGACTAGCGGGACCCTACGAGCAGTACTTC

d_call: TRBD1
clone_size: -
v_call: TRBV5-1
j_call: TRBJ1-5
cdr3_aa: CASSGTGASNQPQHF
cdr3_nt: TGCGCCAGCAGCGGGACAGGGGCCAGCAATCAGCCCCAGCATTTT

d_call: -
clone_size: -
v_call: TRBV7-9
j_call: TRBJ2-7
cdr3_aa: CASSLGQVGGGRSYEQYF
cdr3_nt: TGTGCCAGCAGCTTAGGACAGGTAGGAGGGGGACGCTCCTACGAGCAGTACTTC

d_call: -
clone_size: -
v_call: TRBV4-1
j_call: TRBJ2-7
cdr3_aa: CASSQAILREKRNEQYF
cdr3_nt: TGCGCCAGCAGCCAAGCCATCCTCAGGGAAAAGAGGAACGAGCAGTACTTC

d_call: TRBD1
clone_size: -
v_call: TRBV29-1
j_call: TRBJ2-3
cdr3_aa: CSVEGQGPDTQYF
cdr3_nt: TGCAGCGTGGAGGGACAGGGGCCAGATACGCAGTATTTT

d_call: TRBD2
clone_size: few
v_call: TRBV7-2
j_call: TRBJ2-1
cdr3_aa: CASRAGTSGMLYNEQFF
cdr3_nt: TGTGCCAGCAGGGCCGGGACTAGCGGAATGCTTTACAATGAGCAGTTCTTC

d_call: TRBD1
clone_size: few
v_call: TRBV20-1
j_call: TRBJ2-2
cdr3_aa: CSASSDRATGELFF
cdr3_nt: TGCAGTGCTTCGTCGGACAGGGCCACCGGGGAGCTGTTTTTT

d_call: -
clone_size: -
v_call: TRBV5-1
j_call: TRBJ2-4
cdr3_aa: CASSYDPGRLNIQYF
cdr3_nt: TGCGCCAGCAGCTATGACCCCGGGCGGTTGAACATTCAGTACTTC

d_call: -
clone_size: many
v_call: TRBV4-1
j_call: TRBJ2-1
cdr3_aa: CASSQDPIHNEQFF
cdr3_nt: TGCGCCAGCAGCCAAGACCCGATTCACAATGAGCAGTTCTTC

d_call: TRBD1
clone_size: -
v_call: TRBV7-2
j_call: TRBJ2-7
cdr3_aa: CASEGGAGSEYEQYF
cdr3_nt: TGTGCCAGCGAAGGGGGCGCAGGTAGCGAGTACGAGCAGTACTTC

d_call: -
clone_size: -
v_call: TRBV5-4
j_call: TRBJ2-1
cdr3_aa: CASSLSTGPGNEQFF
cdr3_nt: TGTGCCAGCAGCTTGAGTACAGGACCTGGCAATGAGCAGTTCTTC

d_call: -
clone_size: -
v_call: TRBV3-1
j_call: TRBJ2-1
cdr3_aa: CASSHWGGARLYNEQFF
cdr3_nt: TGTGCCAGCAGCCACTGGGGCGGCGCCCGACTTTACAATGAGCAGTTCTTC

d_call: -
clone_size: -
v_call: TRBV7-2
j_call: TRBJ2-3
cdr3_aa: CASSYALASTDTQYF
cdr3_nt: TGTGCCAGCAGCTATGCGCTCGCTAGCACAGATACGCAGTATTTT

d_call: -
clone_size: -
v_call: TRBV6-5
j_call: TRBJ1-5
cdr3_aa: CASRLQVHSNQPQHF
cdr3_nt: TGTGCCAGCAGGTTACAGGTTCACAGCAATCAGCCCCAGCATTTT

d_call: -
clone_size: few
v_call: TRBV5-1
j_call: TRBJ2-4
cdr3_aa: CARVVPRDLAKNIQYF
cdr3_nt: TGCGCCAGGGTGGTTCCGCGGGACCTAGCCAAAAACATTCAGTACTTC

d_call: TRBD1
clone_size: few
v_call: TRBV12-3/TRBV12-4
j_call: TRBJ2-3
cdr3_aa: CASSPEGGYTDTQYF
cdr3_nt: TGTGCCAGCAGCCCGGAAGGGGGCTACACAGATACGCAGTATTTT

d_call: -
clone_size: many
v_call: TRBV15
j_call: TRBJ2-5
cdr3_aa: CATSRDRALPSETQYF
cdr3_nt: TGTGCCACCAGCAGAGATCGGGCGCTGCCCTCAGAGACCCAGTACTTC

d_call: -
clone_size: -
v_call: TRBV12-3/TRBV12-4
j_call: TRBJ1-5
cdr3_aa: CASSQGYQPQHF
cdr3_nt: TGTGCCAGCAGTCAAGGGTATCAGCCCCAGCATTTT

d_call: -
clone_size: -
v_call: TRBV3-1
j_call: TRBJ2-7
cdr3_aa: CASSLSDSGEQYF
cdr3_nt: TGTGCCAGCAGCCTTTCAGACTCCGGGGAGCAGTACTTC

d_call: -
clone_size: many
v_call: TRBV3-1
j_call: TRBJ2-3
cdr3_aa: CASSQADILNTQYF
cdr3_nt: TGTGCCAGCAGCCAAGCCGACATCTTGAATACGCAGTATTTT

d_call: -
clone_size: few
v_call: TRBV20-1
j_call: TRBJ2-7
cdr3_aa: CSAEPTDNSYEQYF
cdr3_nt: TGCAGTGCCGAACCGACCGACAACTCCTACGAGCAGTACTTC

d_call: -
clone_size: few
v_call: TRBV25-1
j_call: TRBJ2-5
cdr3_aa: CASSEFSGVSQTQYF
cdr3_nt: TGTGCCAGCAGTGAATTTTCGGGGGTCTCGCAGACCCAGTACTTC

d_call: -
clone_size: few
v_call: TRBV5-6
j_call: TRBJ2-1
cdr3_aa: CASSSLTSRGSSYNEQFF
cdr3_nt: TGTGCCAGCAGCTCTCTGACTAGCAGGGGGAGCTCCTACAATGAGCAGTTCTTC

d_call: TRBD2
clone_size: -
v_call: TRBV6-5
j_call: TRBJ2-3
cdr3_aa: CASSLSGVISTDTQYF
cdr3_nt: TGTGCCAGCAGCCTTAGCGGGGTGATTAGCACAGATACGCAGTATTTT

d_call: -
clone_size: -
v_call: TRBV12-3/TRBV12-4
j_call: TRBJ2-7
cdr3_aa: CASITGLPGDYEQYF
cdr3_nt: TGTGCCAGCATTACGGGTCTCCCGGGGGACTACGAGCAGTACTTC

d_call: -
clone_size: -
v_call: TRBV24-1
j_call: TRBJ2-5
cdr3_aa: CATSEPGRGETQYF
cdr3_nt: TGTGCCACCAGTGAGCCGGGACGTGGAGAGACCCAGTACTTC

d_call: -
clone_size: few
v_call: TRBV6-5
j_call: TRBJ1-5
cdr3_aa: CASSPRGVRNQPQHF
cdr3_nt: TGTGCCAGCAGCCCCAGGGGAGTGAGAAATCAGCCCCAGCATTTT

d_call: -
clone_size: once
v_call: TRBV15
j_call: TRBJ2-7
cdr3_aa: CATSRDSPGDPSYEQYF
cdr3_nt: TGTGCCACCAGCAGAGACTCACCAGGGGACCCCTCCTACGAGCAGTACTTC

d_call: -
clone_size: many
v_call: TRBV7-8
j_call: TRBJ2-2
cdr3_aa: CASSFFWNREDGTGELFF
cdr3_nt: TGTGCCAGCAGCTTTTTTTGGAACAGGGAGGACGGCACCGGGGAGCTGTTTTTT

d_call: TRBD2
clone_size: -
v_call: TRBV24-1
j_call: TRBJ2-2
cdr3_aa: CATSDLTAGDYTGELFF
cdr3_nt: TGTGCCACCAGTGATTTGACAGCGGGGGACTACACCGGGGAGCTGTTTTTT

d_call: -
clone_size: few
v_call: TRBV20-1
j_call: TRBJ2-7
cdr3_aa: CSARADRAGLGQYF
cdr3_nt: TGCAGTGCTAGAGCGGACCGAGCCGGACTGGGGCAGTACTTC

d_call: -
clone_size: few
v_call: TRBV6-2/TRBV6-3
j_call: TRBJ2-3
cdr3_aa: CASSFVADTDTQYF
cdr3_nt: TGTGCCAGCAGTTTCGTAGCGGACACAGATACGCAGTATTTT

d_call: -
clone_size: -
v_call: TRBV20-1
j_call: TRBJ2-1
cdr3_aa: CSASDPNPDEQFF
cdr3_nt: TGCAGTGCTAGTGATCCAAATCCCGATGAGCAGTTCTTC

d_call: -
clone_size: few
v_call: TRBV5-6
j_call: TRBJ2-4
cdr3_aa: CASSSEGAAILAKNIQYF
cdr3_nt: TGTGCCAGCAGCTCGGAAGGGGCAGCTATTCTAGCCAAAAACATTCAGTACTTC

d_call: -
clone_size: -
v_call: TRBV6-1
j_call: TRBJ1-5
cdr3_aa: CASRDGRLLNQPQHF
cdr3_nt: TGTGCCAGCAGGGATGGACGGCTCCTCAATCAGCCCCAGCATTTT

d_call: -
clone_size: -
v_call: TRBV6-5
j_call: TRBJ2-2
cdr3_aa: CASSYPRPSGTGELFF
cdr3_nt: TGTGCCAGCAGTTACCCCCGGCCTAGTGGCACCGGGGAGCTGTTTTTT

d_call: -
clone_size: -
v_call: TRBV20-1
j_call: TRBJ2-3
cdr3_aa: CSAARQAVTDTQYF
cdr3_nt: TGCAGTGCCGCTAGACAGGCAGTCACAGATACGCAGTATTTT

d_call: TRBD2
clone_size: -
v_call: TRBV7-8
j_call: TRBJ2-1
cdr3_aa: CASSRGLASSGIYNEQFF
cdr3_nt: TGTGCCAGCAGCCGGGGACTAGCGTCCTCTGGGATCTACAATGAGCAGTTCTTC

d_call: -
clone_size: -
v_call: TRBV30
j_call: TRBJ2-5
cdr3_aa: CAWRSGIGETQYF
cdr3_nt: TGTGCCTGGAGGTCCGGGATTGGCGAGACCCAGTACTTC

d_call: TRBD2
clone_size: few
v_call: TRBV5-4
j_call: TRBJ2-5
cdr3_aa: CASSLVLAAQETQYF
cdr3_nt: TGTGCCAGCAGCTTGGTACTAGCGGCTCAAGAGACCCAGTACTTC

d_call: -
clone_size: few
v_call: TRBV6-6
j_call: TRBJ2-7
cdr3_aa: CASSPSAQKQYF
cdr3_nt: TGTGCCAGCTCCCCCTCCGCTCAGAAGCAGTACTTC

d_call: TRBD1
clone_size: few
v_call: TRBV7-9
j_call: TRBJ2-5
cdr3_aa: CASSLAGDRRIQETQYF
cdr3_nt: TGTGCCAGCAGCTTAGCAGGGGACAGGCGGATCCAAGAGACCCAGTACTTC